This is a list of T cell receptor beta chains from one sample in a study of early T cells in non-severe SARS-CoV-2 infection. TCRdb re-called the 5' RACE reads with MiXCR, one entry per CDR3 protein. The data show some 53,000 distinct CDR3 sequences, around 8% seen once. Sequenced input: whole blood. The source is an adult who was a healthcare worker with PCR-confirmed SARS-CoV-2 infection or an uninfected control (not recorded which). The CDR3 runs from the conserved cysteine through the conserved F or W. The D gene is left open where the match is weak. Clone size appears in some rows only: once, few, many, or a class for an expanded clone.

V	D	J	size	CDR3	DNA
TRBV29-1	-	TRBJ1-1	few	CSVEGAQIRTEAFF	TGCAGCGTTGAAGGGGCACAGATCAGGACTGAAGCTTTCTTT
TRBV14	-	TRBJ2-7	-	CASASYEQYF	TGTGCCAGCGCGTCCTACGAGCAGTACTTC
TRBV6-5	TRBD2	TRBJ2-4	few	CASSYSAVPGGAKNIQYF	TGTGCCAGCAGTTACTCGGCGGTTCCGGGGGGAGCCAAAAACATTCAGTACTTC
TRBV7-8	TRBD1	TRBJ1-3	-	CASSRIDRGLGNIIYF	TGTGCCAGCAGCCGAATAGACAGGGGGCTCGGAAACATCATATATTTT
TRBV4-2	TRBD1	TRBJ2-7	many	CASSQGTGFEQYF	TGTGCCAGCAGCCAAGGGACAGGCTTCGAGCAGTACTTC
TRBV6-5	TRBD1	TRBJ2-1	many	CASSRTGTVYNEQFF	TGTGCCAGCAGCCGCACAGGGACAGTTTACAATGAGCAGTTCTTC
TRBV2	TRBD1	TRBJ2-3	few	CASATGQGADTQYF	TGTGCCAGCGCAACGGGACAGGGGGCAGATACGCAGTATTTT
TRBV7-2	TRBD2	TRBJ2-1	many	CASSLGLAGGAQFF	TGTGCCAGCAGCTTGGGACTAGCGGGAGGAGCGCAGTTCTTC
TRBV4-1	-	TRBJ2-1	-	CASSQDLGHRTYYNEQFF	TGCGCCAGCAGCCAAGATCTCGGACACCGGACTTATTACAATGAGCAGTTCTTC
TRBV6-5	-	TRBJ1-2	few	CASSQDGFGYTF	TGTGCCAGCAGCCAGGACGGGTTTGGCTACACCTTC
TRBV7-8	-	TRBJ1-2	many	CASSKTITSTGIYGYTF	TGTGCCAGCAGCAAAACAATAACGTCTACAGGGATCTATGGCTACACCTTC
TRBV30	-	TRBJ2-2	-	CAWTGGNTGELFF	TGTGCCTGGACAGGTGGGAACACCGGGGAGCTGTTTTTT
TRBV11-3	TRBD2	TRBJ2-3	-	CASSSRESDTQYF	TGTGCCAGCAGCTCGCGGGAGTCAGATACGCAGTATTTT
TRBV6-1	-	TRBJ2-3	few	CASSVTGRPDTQYF	TGTGCCAGCAGTGTGACGGGCCGGCCAGATACGCAGTATTTT
TRBV6-5	-	TRBJ2-7	few	CASSYSTGTATYEQYF	TGTGCCAGCAGTTACTCAACCGGGACCGCTACCTACGAGCAGTACTTC
TRBV7-8	-	TRBJ2-3	many	CASSLVLSWGDTQYF	TGTGCCAGCAGCTTAGTCCTCTCGTGGGGAGATACGCAGTATTTT
TRBV11-2	TRBD1	TRBJ2-7	-	CASSPFGTGYEQYF	TGTGCCAGCAGCCCCTTTGGGACAGGCTACGAGCAGTACTTC
TRBV7-2	TRBD2	TRBJ2-5	-	CASRLAGSQETQYF	TGTGCCAGCAGACTAGCGGGGTCACAAGAGACCCAGTACTTC
TRBV12-3/TRBV12-4	-	TRBJ2-7	many	CASKAAYEQYF	TGTGCCAGCAAGGCAGCCTACGAGCAGTACTTC
TRBV9	-	TRBJ2-7	few	CASSPAPRTYEQYF	TGTGCCAGCAGCCCCGCCCCCCGGACCTACGAACAGTACTTC
TRBV9	-	TRBJ2-7	many	CASSPSGSYEQYF	TGTGCCAGCAGCCCCTCGGGGTCCTACGAGCAGTACTTC
TRBV28	TRBD1	TRBJ2-7	-	CASSFTRTGKNQYEQYF	TGTGCCAGCAGCTTCACTAGGACAGGGAAAAACCAGTACGAGCAGTACTTC
TRBV6-5	-	TRBJ2-7	-	CASSYEGAVGLYEQYF	TGTGCCAGCAGTTACGAGGGAGCGGTGGGTCTGTACGAGCAGTACTTC
TRBV7-9	-	TRBJ1-1	-	CASSLTATPNTEAFF	TGTGCCAGCAGCTTAACAGCTACACCGAACACTGAAGCTTTCTTT
TRBV20-1	-	TRBJ2-5	few	CSARRQGRETQYF	TGCAGTGCTAGAAGGCAGGGCAGGGAGACCCAGTACTTC
TRBV7-2	-	TRBJ2-5	-	CASSSGRRGSQETQYF	TGTGCCAGCAGCTCGGGACGCAGAGGTTCACAAGAGACCCAGTACTTC
TRBV3-1	TRBD2	TRBJ2-1	-	CASSQSLAGVNEQFF	TGTGCCAGCAGCCAATCTCTAGCGGGAGTAAACGAGCAGTTCTTC
TRBV7-9	TRBD1	TRBJ2-2	-	CASSPPDRAIGELFF	TGTGCCAGCAGCCCCCCGGACAGGGCGATCGGGGAGCTGTTTTTT
TRBV6-4	-	TRBJ1-1	many	CASSEEGLNTEAFF	TGTGCCAGCAGTGAAGAAGGACTGAACACTGAAGCTTTCTTT
TRBV6-6	-	TRBJ1-5	many	CASSYWDSRGDQPQHF	TGTGCCAGCAGTTACTGGGACTCACGAGGCGATCAGCCCCAGCATTTT
TRBV6-1	-	TRBJ2-3	few	CASSVPDTQYF	TGTGCCAGCTCAGTGCCAGATACGCAGTATTTT
TRBV6-2/TRBV6-3	-	TRBJ2-5	few	CASSYNPSRETQYF	TGTGCCAGCAGTTACAACCCGTCACGGGAGACCCAGTACTTC
TRBV12-3/TRBV12-4	-	TRBJ1-1	few	CASKLQGATEAFF	TGTGCCAGCAAACTGCAGGGAGCCACTGAAGCTTTCTTT
TRBV12-3/TRBV12-4	-	TRBJ2-5	few	CASSLLRETQYF	TGTGCCAGCAGTCTCCTCCGGGAGACCCAGTACTTC
TRBV4-2	-	TRBJ1-3	-	CASSQPNRASGNTIYF	TGTGCCAGCAGCCAACCAAACAGGGCCTCTGGAAACACCATATATTTT
TRBV28	-	TRBJ1-5	few	CASSSTLSRQSNQPQHF	TGTGCCAGCAGTTCGACCCTCTCTCGGCAGAGCAATCAGCCCCAGCATTTT
TRBV11-2	-	TRBJ2-7	many	CASSPGIRGDEQYF	TGTGCCAGCAGCCCCGGGATCCGAGGGGACGAGCAGTACTTC
TRBV2	-	TRBJ2-3	-	CASSAMDTQYF	TGTGCCAGCAGTGCAATGGATACGCAGTATTTT
TRBV7-9	TRBD2	TRBJ2-2	many	CASSLSGLAAINTGELFF	TGTGCCAGCAGCTTATCCGGACTAGCGGCAATTAACACCGGGGAGCTGTTTTTT
TRBV7-2	-	TRBJ1-6	few	CASSPRTAYNSPLHF	TGTGCCAGCAGCCCCCGGACGGCTTATAATTCACCCCTCCACTTT
TRBV28	-	TRBJ1-1	many	CASSINGGTTEAFF	TGTGCCAGCAGCATTAACGGTGGGACCACTGAAGCTTTCTTT
TRBV6-6	-	TRBJ2-3	-	CASSYTPPTSRPADTQYF	TGTGCCAGCAGTTACACCCCCCCAACTTCCCGACCGGCAGATACGCAGTATTTT
TRBV11-1	-	TRBJ2-1	few	CASSLGTGMTYNEQFF	TGTGCCAGCAGCTTAGGTACAGGGATGACCTACAATGAGCAGTTCTTC
TRBV29-1	TRBD2	TRBJ2-4	-	CSVVPSGSLNIQYF	TGCAGCGTCGTACCTAGCGGGAGTTTGAACATTCAGTACTTC
TRBV12-3/TRBV12-4	-	TRBJ2-7	-	CASSNLRTEHSYEQYF	TGTGCCAGCAGCAACTTAAGGACAGAACATTCCTACGAGCAGTACTTC
TRBV4-2	-	TRBJ1-5	few	CASSQSEINQPQHF	TGTGCCAGCAGCCAGAGTGAAATCAATCAGCCCCAGCATTTT
TRBV12-3/TRBV12-4	-	TRBJ2-1	few	CASNYNEQFF	TGTGCCAGCAACTACAATGAGCAGTTCTTC
TRBV19	-	TRBJ2-3	many	CASSILAPTDTQYF	-
TRBV5-4	TRBD2	TRBJ2-7	many	CASSPRLAGEEQYF	TGTGCCAGCAGCCCCAGACTAGCGGGAGAAGAGCAGTACTTC
TRBV6-6	-	TRBJ1-5	few	CASTQPGGGNQPQHF	TGTGCCAGCACCCAACCTGGGGGGGGCAATCAGCCCCAGCATTTT
TRBV24-1	TRBD2	TRBJ2-1	few	CATSEFRGSSYNEQFF	TGTGCCACCAGTGAATTCCGCGGGAGCTCCTACAATGAGCAGTTCTTC
TRBV7-9	TRBD1	TRBJ2-6	few	CASSSRDRLGNVLTF	TGTGCCAGCAGCTCCCGGGACAGGTTGGGCAACGTCCTGACTTTC
TRBV6-6	TRBD1	TRBJ1-1	many	CASSYSRLTGTTEAFF	TGTGCCAGCAGTTACTCTCGCTTGACAGGGACCACTGAAGCTTTCTTT
TRBV5-4	-	TRBJ2-7	many	CASRAGTNYEQYF	TGTGCCAGCAGGGCCGGGACAAACTACGAGCAGTACTTC
TRBV11-1	TRBD1	TRBJ2-1	-	CASSRTGGYEQFF	TGTGCCAGCAGCCGGACAGGGGGCTATGAGCAGTTCTTC
TRBV7-9	-	TRBJ2-7	-	CASSTQGGPRRYEQYF	TGTGCCAGCAGCACCCAGGGCGGGCCTCGGAGATACGAGCAGTACTTC
TRBV3-1	-	TRBJ2-7	few	CASSSSYEQYF	TGTGCCAGCAGCTCGTCCTACGAGCAGTACTTC
TRBV6-1	-	TRBJ2-7	many	CASSEALSALGRPSYEQYF	TGTGCCAGCAGTGAAGCGCTTTCCGCACTGGGGAGGCCTTCCTACGAGCAGTACTTC